The rows below give T cell receptor beta chains drawn from one sample of a study of cytomegalovirus exposure and HLA in healthy donors. TCRdb's copy holds only in-frame clones and misses some; the assay was immunoSEQ multiplex PCR. The sample has some 180,000 clones, 80% to 90% seen once. The sequenced sample was PBMCs. These receptors were obtained from a girl aged 2 to 9 in good health and CMV-seropositive. Both conserved end residues are part of each CDR3. The D gene is left open where the match is weak. Expanded clones get a size class; other rows say once, few or many, or leave the size out.

V gene	J gene	clone size	D gene	CDR3 DNA	CDR3 protein
TRBV13	TRBJ2-2	-	TRBD1	TGTGCCAGCAGCTCCTCTGTGGGACAGGGGGGGGGCACCGGGGAGCTGTTTTTT	CASSSSVGQGGGTGELFF
TRBV6-1	TRBJ1-1	-	TRBD1	TGTGCCAGCAGTGCTGACAGGGTGAACACTGAAGCTTTCTTT	CASSADRVNTEAFF
TRBV10-3	TRBJ1-1	-	-	TGTGCCACCGCAGAGGCTGGTAGTATGGCTTTCTTT	CATAEAGSMAFF
TRBV25-1	TRBJ1-1	-	-	TGTGCCAGCAGTGTACAGTGTGAAGCTTTCTTT	CASSVQCEAFF
TRBV5-6	TRBJ1-5	-	-	TGTGCCAGCAGCTCGCATCCTACCTATAGCAATCAGCCCCAGCATTTT	CASSSHPTYSNQPQHF
TRBV13	TRBJ2-1	-	-	TGTGCCAGCTCAGGCCGAAACAATGAGCAGTTCTTC	CASSGRNNEQFF
TRBV10-3	TRBJ1-1	once	-	TGTGCCATCAGTGGGGAGGGGACGGCCACTGAAGCTTTCTTT	CAISGEGTATEAFF
TRBV5-1	TRBJ2-7	-	TRBD2	TGCGCCAGCAGGGTATTAGCGGGACGGTACGAGCAGTACTTC	CASRVLAGRYEQYF
TRBV4-1	TRBJ2-1	-	TRBD2	TGCGCCAGCAGCCAAGAAGGGGGACTAGCGGGGCGACACAATGAGCAGTTCTTC	CASSQEGGLAGRHNEQFF
TRBV13	TRBJ1-1	-	TRBD1	TGTGCCAGCAGCTTAGGAGGTTGGACAGGGGCTTTCTTT	CASSLGGWTGAFF
TRBV28	TRBJ2-6	-	-	TGTGCCAGCATTGGGGACATCTCTGGGGCCAACGTCCTGACTTTC	CASIGDISGANVLTF
TRBV28	TRBJ2-7	-	TRBD2	TGTGCCAGCAGAGGCGGGAGTCACGAGCAGTACTTC	CASRGGSHEQYF
TRBV20-1	TRBJ1-1	few	-	TGCAGTGCTGAGTTCACTGAAGCTTTCTTT	CSAEFTEAFF
TRBV9	TRBJ1-2	-	TRBD1	TGTGCCAGCAGCCTAACGTGGGACAGGGGTAACTATGGCTACACCTTC	CASSLTWDRGNYGYTF
TRBV30	TRBJ1-5	-	-	TGTGCCTGGAGTTTGGCAGGGGAAAGTCAGCCCCAGCATTTT	CAWSLAGESQPQHF
TRBV7-2	TRBJ1-2	-	TRBD1	TGTGCCAGCAGCTTAGGAGGGGGCCCTAACTATGGCTACACCTTC	CASSLGGGPNYGYTF
TRBV11-2	TRBJ2-1	-	TRBD2	TGTGCCAGCAGCCCCCGACTAGCGGGCTACAATGAGCAGTTCTTC	CASSPRLAGYNEQFF
TRBV6-1	TRBJ1-2	-	TRBD1	TGTGCCAGCAGTGCCCGAGGGGGACAGGGGGTGGATGGCTACACCTTC	CASSARGGQGVDGYTF
TRBV5-4	TRBJ1-1	-	TRBD1	TGTGCCAGCAGCGGGGGACAGAGAGGAGCTTTCTTT	CASSGGQRGAFF
TRBV5-6	TRBJ2-7	-	-	TGTGCCAGCAGCTGGAACAGGATATCGAACGAGCAGTACTTC	CASSWNRISNEQYF
TRBV2	TRBJ2-7	-	TRBD1	TGTGCCAGCAGTGCCTCAGGGGGCCCATGGGGATACGAGCAGTACTTC	CASSASGGPWGYEQYF
TRBV4-1	TRBJ1-2	-	-	TGCGCCAGCAGGGCCGCGGGAGGGGGCTACACCTTC	CASRAAGGGYTF
TRBV10-1	TRBJ2-3	-	TRBD1	TGCGCCAGCAGCCCCAAAGGGACAGGGAACACAGATACGCAGTATTTT	CASSPKGTGNTDTQYF